Below, 18 T cell receptor beta chains from the same sample are listed, as sequenced in a study of response to subunit inactivated influenza vaccine. MiXCR, applied by TCRdb to the RT-PCR reads, yields one record per CDR3 protein. The data contain more than 700,000 distinct CDR3 sequences, 21% of them singletons. The material was PBMCs from blood, obtained roughly 5 days after vaccination. These receptors were obtained from a man in his forties or fifties who received an inactivated influenza vaccine.

The CDR3 loop is CASSQGTLGSHTQYF. As DNA, the CDR3 is TGCGCCAGCAGCCAAGGGACGCTTGGATCCCATACGCAGTATTTT. This chain links TRBV4-3 with TRBJ2-3, with no clear D. The CDR3 spans 15 residues. Germline values: CDR1 LGHNA, CDR2 YSLEER. V lost 1 base and J lost 7, with 15 bases in between.

The J gene is TRBJ2-6, the V gene TRBV12-3 or TRBV12-4; D is tentatively TRBD1 or TRBD2 (5 bases each). Trimming left V 3 bases short and J 2 bases short, with 11 bases between. CDR3 length: 16 residues. In nucleotides, the CDR3 is TGTGCCAGCAGTTTCGAGGGGAAGGCTGGGGCCAACGTCCTGACTTTC. Translated, it gives CASSFEGKAGANVLTF.

The chain recombines TRBV6-2 or TRBV6-3 with TRBJ2-5; 14 nucleotides line up with TRBD2. Germline V CDR1 and CDR2: MNHEY, SVGEGT. The CDR3 extends over 16 amino acids. The V segment lost 5 bases and the J segment 3 bases; nucleotides outside the gene matches: 5. CDR3 sequence: CASSTRLAGGKETQYF. CDR3 DNA sequence: TGTGCCAGCAGTACCAGACTAGCGGGAGGGAAAGAGACCCAGTACTTC.

V gene TRBV7-2 combines with J gene TRBJ2-1; 8 nucleotides match TRBD2. The germline gives CDR1 SGHTA, CDR2 FQGNSA. With V trimmed by 7 bases and J by 8 bases, 7 bases remained unmatched. This CDR3 comprises 13 residues. For the CDR3, the DNA is TGTGCCAGCACCTCGGGGGGGCAGGATGAGCAGTTCTTC. It encodes CASTSGGQDEQFF.

This clonotype was seen more than once but under ten times. The J gene is TRBJ2-5, the V gene TRBV6-5; weak D call: TRBD2 (5 bases). The CDR3 spans 13 residues. V lost 1 base and J lost 9, with 12 bases in between. Germline values: CDR1 MNHEY, CDR2 SVGAGI. The CDR3 loop is CASSYLAKRAQYF. The CDR3 DNA reads TGTGCCAGCAGTTACTTGGCAAAGAGGGCCCAGTACTTC.

In its sample, this clonotype was seen a few times. The rearrangement links TRBV7-2 to TRBJ1-3; possibly TRBD1 for D (6 bases). CDR3 size: 16 residues. The ends were cut back, 5 bases at V and 2 bases at J, with 16 bases in the middle. Germline V gene sequence: CDR1 SGHTA, CDR2 FQGNSA. The CDR3 coding sequence is TGTGCCAGCAGCATTAATCAGGGGTACCCTGGAAACACCATATATTTT. Protein product: CASSINQGYPGNTIYF.

This sequence joins TRBV12-3 or TRBV12-4 and TRBJ1-5, with a possible D match to TRBD1 (5 bases). This CDR3 has 16 residues. V lost 3 bases and J 9 bases, leaving 21 bases between the germline ends. The CDR3 DNA is TGTGCCAGCAGTTTTGGGTTTGGGGGTGGGTTTGGGCCCCAGCATTTT. Protein product: CASSFGFGGGFGPQHF.

This clonotype was detected a few times. J is TRBJ2-2 and V is TRBV4-3; D uncertain. V was cut by 3 bases and J by 0 bases, with 8 bases left in between. The CDR3 consists of 15 residues. CDR1 LGHNA and CDR2 YSLEER come from the germline V gene. This chain's CDR3 is CASSQGNSNTGELFF. In DNA form, the CDR3 reads TGCGCCAGCAGCCAGGGGAATTCGAACACCGGGGAGCTGTTTTTT.

A few counts support this clonotype. A read error may account for a junction end that differs from germline. The chain uses TRBV4-3 and TRBJ2-7, with TRBD2 matching over 13 bases. Germline-derived CDR1 and CDR2 are LGHNA and YSLEER. The CDR3 spans 15 residues. The CDR3 DNA sequence: TGCGCCAGCAGCCGTGGGACTAGCGGGGAATACGACCAGTACTTC. Translated, it gives CASSRGTSGEYDQYF.

This clonotype appeared many times. The chain is built from TRBV11-2 and TRBJ2-5; 13 positions match TRBD2. From germline, CDR1 is SGHAT and CDR2 FQNNGV. J was trimmed by 3 bases and V by 3 bases; bases with no gene match: 1. CDR3 length: 15 residues. The CDR3 bases are TGTGCCAGCAGCTTGGGGACTAGCGGGAAAGAGACCCAGTACTTC. Amino acids: CASSLGTSGKETQYF.

The chain links TRBV20-1 to TRBJ2-1, with 7 bases fitting TRBD2. V trimming: 5 bases; J trimming: 10 bases; junction bases outside the gene matches: 14. Germline V gene sequence: CDR1 DFQATT, CDR2 SNEGSKA (reference sequence). There are 14 residues in the CDR3. The CDR3 DNA reads as TGCAGTGCTGTCCCCGGGGGGTCGATTTGGGAGCAGTTCTTC. This encodes CSAVPGGSIWEQFF.

The rearrangement links TRBV7-2 to TRBJ2-3; D is uncertain. Germline values: CDR1 SGHTA, CDR2 FQGNSA. Trimming pared 4 bases from V and 3 bases from J, leaving 11 bases between. The CDR3 sequence is 14 residues long. CDR3 bases: TGTGCCAGCAGCTCCGGGTGGGTTACAGATACGCAGTATTTT. Protein sequence: CASSSGWVTDTQYF.

This rearrangement joins TRBV20-1 to TRBJ2-2, with D uncertain. This CDR3 region has 16 residues. V lost 1 base to trimming and J lost 4 bases, with 16 bases between them. CDR1 and CDR2 from the germline V gene are DFQATT and SNEGSKA (reference sequence). CDR3 sequence: CSARAHPGGVTGELFF. The CDR3 nucleotides are TGCAGTGCTAGAGCACACCCCGGCGGTGTCACCGGGGAGCTGTTTTTT.

In its sample, this clonotype was seen once. This sequence joins TRBV15 and TRBJ2-2; D is ambiguous. V lost 0 bases and J lost 5, with 7 bases in between. Germline V gives CDR1 LNHNV, CDR2 YYDKDF (reference sequence). This CDR3 region has 14 residues. The CDR3 DNA reads TGTGCCACCAGCAGAGATGTCTCAACCGGGGAGCTGTTTTTT. Encoded protein: CATSRDVSTGELFF.

The chain joins TRBV20-1 to TRBJ2-1; 10 nucleotides match TRBD2. There are 14 residues in the CDR3. Germline-derived CDR1 and CDR2 are DFQATT and SNEGSKA (reference sequence). V trimming: 5 bases; J trimming: 4 bases; junction bases outside the gene matches: 5. Written as DNA, the CDR3 is TGCAGTGCTCCGGGACTAGCGCTATACAATGAGCAGTTCTTC. This gives the protein CSAPGLALYNEQFF.

The V call is TRBV7-8, the J call TRBJ1-5; no definite D call. Looked up from germline, CDR1 is SGHVS and CDR2 is FQNEAQ. This CDR3 is 15 amino acids long. The germline V and J ends were trimmed by 1 base and 0 bases, with 7 bases remaining between them. The CDR3 nucleotides read TGTGCCAGCAGCTTAGGGTCAGTTAGCAATCAGCCCCAGCATTTT. The encoded protein is CASSLGSVSNQPQHF.

This clonotype was observed a handful of times. The chain has TRBV9 and TRBJ2-2; perhaps D is TRBD1 or TRBD2 (6 bases each). Trimming pared 3 bases from V and 7 bases from J, leaving 16 bases between. The CDR3 totals 15 residues. In germline, CDR1 is SGDLS, CDR2 YYNGEE. The CDR3 loop is CASSARPGAGGELFF. In DNA form, the CDR3 reads TGTGCCAGCAGCGCCAGGCCGGGGGCAGGCGGGGAGCTGTTTTTT.

This clonotype was observed a few times. The J gene is TRBJ1-6, the V gene TRBV5-1; possible D gene TRBD1, 5 bases. Per the germline V gene, CDR1 is SGHRS and CDR2 is YFSETQ. Trimming took off 4 bases at V and 7 bases at J, with 15 bases between the two ends. This CDR3 is 15 amino acids long. CDR3 protein: CASSSTGRQNSPLHF. The CDR3 nucleotides read TGCGCCAGCAGCAGCACGGGACGGCAGAATTCACCCCTCCACTTT.